The clone carrying this T cell receptor beta chain has a single count. Its antigen remains unidentified. The CDR3 runs to 14 residues. V shed 4 bases, J shed 8 bases, and the junction held 6 bases outside the gene matches. Germline CDR1 and CDR2: SGHDT and YYEEEE. Assay execution proceeded at the deep level. Here immunoSEQ multiplex PCR was the method, and the copy in TCRdb shows in-frame clones only, minus some. The table records about 2.4 million clones, around nine tenths of them present only once. This sample is drawn from a study of shared clonotypes between healthy human individuals. General study results and limits: Estimated richness was generally greater in naive than memory subsets.

The chain uses TRBV5-6 and TRBJ2-1; 10 bases align to TRBD2. Material for sequencing was naive CD4+ T cells sorted from blood. Subset noted: CD45RA+ positively selected. This receptor was obtained from a man between 18 and 35 years old in good health. The CDR3 DNA follows: TGTGCCAGCAGCAAAGGGACTAGCGTCCATGAGCAGTTCTTC. It is translated as CASSKGTSVHEQFF. Full variable domain (rest looked up from reference TRBV5-6 and TRBJ2-1): DAGVTQSPTHLIKTRGQQVTLRCSPKSGHDTVSWYQQALGQGPQFIFQYYEEEERQRGNFPDRFSGHQFPNYSSELNVNALLLGDSALYLCASSKGTSVHEQFFGPGTRLTVL.